The rows below give T cell receptor beta chains drawn from one sample of a study of tumor-infiltrating T cells and Merkel cell polyomavirus. TCRdb's table, derived via immunoSEQ multiplex PCR, lists solely in-frame clones and lacks some. The sample includes several thousand clones, 70% to 90% seen only once; the top ten take about 8.2%. The sequencing sample was made of tumor tissue. These receptors were taken from a man aged 50-60 years with Merkel cell carcinoma. Each CDR3 is given without its conserved first and last residue.

TRBJ2-3	TRBV7-9	ASSLGAGGPDTQY
TRBJ1-4	TRBV5-1	ASSPGQGTEKLF
TRBJ1-1	TRBV7-9	ASSLARLTEAF
TRBJ1-2	TRBV15	ATSRGVARGYT
TRBJ2-5	TRBV9	ASSERGGQETQY
TRBJ1-3	TRBV5-6	ASSIHAQNTIY
TRBJ2-5	TRBV19	ASRGGETQY
TRBJ2-2	TRBV4-2	ASSQDPEQGGSGELF
TRBJ2-1	TRBV7-5	VRSDRGRTGGSYNEQF
TRBJ1-2	TRBV4-3	ASSSITGYGYT
TRBJ2-7	TRBV10-3	AISGQGQHYEQY
TRBJ2-3	TRBV5-6	ASSLVGSGVDTQY
TRBJ1-2	TRBV10-1	ASRVTAFYGYT
TRBJ1-1	TRBV4-1	ASSQDKGPTEAF
TRBJ1-5	TRBV2	ASSATVNQPQH
TRBJ1-2	TRBV2	ASSEAGLSYGYT
TRBJ2-1	TRBV4-2	VSSQDWGQRGNEQF
TRBJ2-1	TRBV4-2	ASSQDVAFEQF
TRBJ1-2	TRBV19	ASSTAGTGGFGYT
TRBJ2-1	TRBV20-1	SASMRNEQF
TRBJ1-4	TRBV11-2	ASSLLGAGWAEKLF
TRBJ2-3	TRBV4-2	ASSQAGGPTDTQY
TRBJ2-5	TRBV2	ARTPGLAGASGQETQY
TRBJ1-1	TRBV5-1	ASRAGSYTNTEAF
TRBJ1-1	TRBV10-3	AIRTDWTEAF
TRBJ2-3	TRBV5-6	ASSLTGRTDTQY
TRBJ2-1	TRBV7-9	ASSPTQTNEQF
TRBJ2-7	TRBV12-5	ASGLDRGYEQY
TRBJ1-2	TRBV6-5	ASSAGVGGGGGYT
TRBJ2-3	TRBV29-1	SVDSGQGSADTQY
TRBJ1-2	TRBV4-1	ASSHPVKRTGRDAYGYT
TRBJ2-2	TRBV5-1	ASSLAIPSTYADTGELF
TRBJ2-1	TRBV5-6	ASSLGTGSYNEQF
NA	TRBV19	ASSRTGGIYEQY
TRBJ1-2	TRBV5-6	ASSRQGSHGYT
TRBJ2-2	TRBV29-1	SVDGEQVGGGELF
TRBJ2-2	TRBV6-6	ASSYSVRTGELF
TRBJ1-1	TRBV29-1	SVELTGTGAF
TRBJ2-7	TRBV18	ASSPPEGLSSYEQY
TRBJ2-5	TRBV4-3	ASSQESDRERLETQY
TRBJ2-5	TRBV7-6	ASSSTGQLDQY
TRBJ2-1	TRBV6-1	ASSIGQRGGHEQF
TRBJ1-3	TRBV5-8	ASSAVFSGNTIY
TRBJ1-1	TRBV2	AIDRGNTEAF
TRBJ1-5	TRBV29-1	SVQQGGNQPQH
TRBJ2-5	TRBV18	ASSQGAGETQY
TRBJ1-6	TRBV6-5	ASNRGPNSPLH
TRBJ2-3	TRBV10-1	ASSESARTTQSTDTQY
TRBJ2-1	TRBV7-8	ASSLGTSGVNEQF
TRBJ2-2	TRBV7-9	ASSLFSPGTGELF
TRBJ2-1	TRBV5-6	ASSLWATNEQF
TRBJ2-7	TRBV7-9	ASSISAGEQY